This TCR beta chain was recorded in a study of control samples from healthy donors and cancer patients. Germline CDR1 LGHDT, CDR2 YNNKEL (reference sequence). The CDR3 runs to 13 residues. The trim removed 1 base at V and 8 bases at J, leaving 4 bases unmatched. Only in-frame clones appear in the TCRdb table, and some are missing; sequencing was by immunoSEQ multiplex PCR. The specimen's table records around 190,000 clones. This chain joins TRBV3-1 (or the pseudogene TRBV3-2) and TRBJ2-7; TRBD1 matches 8 bases. The material sequenced was blood. The clonotype originates from a woman between 25 and 40 years old in good health. Written as DNA, the CDR3 is TGTGCCAGCAGCCAAGTCGGACAGGGCAAGCAGTACTTC. Protein product: CASSQVGQGKQYF.